The 24 T cell receptor beta chains in this list originate from one sample, sequenced in a study of T-cell reconstitution after alpha-beta-depleted transplantation in children. Unique molecular identifiers were used to barcode this TCRbeta library. TCRdb itself ran the PCR reads through MiXCR, one entry per CDR3 protein. The repertoire holds about 500,000 distinct CDR3 sequences, with 30% to 35% as singletons. This material consisted of PBMCs from the stem cell graft donor, taken from the stem cell graft. The receptors shown here come from a human donor who donated a stem cell graft to a child with aplastic anemia.

The gene calls are TRBV5-1 and TRBJ2-3; D perhaps matches TRBD2 (5 bases). This CDR3 has 13 residues. Trimming took 10 bases from V and 5 from J, leaving 17 bases between them. Germline values: CDR1 SGHRS, CDR2 YFSETQ. DNA for the CDR3: TGCGCCCAGCTGGATAGCGTCATAGATACGCAGTATTTT. It codes for CAQLDSVIDTQYF.

This chain's CDR3 is CASSPRGSHEQYF. CDR3 in DNA: TGTGCCAGCAGCCCCCGGGGGTCCCACGAGCAGTACTTC. The rearrangement joins TRBV7-3 to TRBJ2-7, with TRBD2 as a possible D gene (6 bases). Germline V lookup: CDR1 SGHTA, CDR2 FQGTGA. The CDR3 extends over 13 amino acids. The ends were cut back, 5 bases at V and 5 bases at J, with 13 bases in the middle.

The table lists this clonotype with a few counts. The chain combines TRBV20-1 with TRBJ2-7, with TRBD2 matching 7 bases. Germline values: CDR1 DFQATT, CDR2 SNEGSKA (reference sequence). V gave up 6 bases and J gave up 0 bases; unmatched junction bases: 8. There are 14 residues in the CDR3. The CDR3 loop is CSARMGGSSYEQYF. The DNA of the CDR3 is TGCAGTGCGAGGATGGGAGGGAGCTCCTACGAGCAGTACTTC.

This clonotype was recorded once. The chain has TRBV19 and TRBJ2-1; TRBD2 aligns across 10 bases. There are 20 residues in the CDR3. CDR1 is LNHDA and CDR2 is SQIVND in the germline V gene (reference sequence). J was trimmed by 8 bases and V by 3 bases; bases with no gene match: 22. CDR3 bases: TGTGCCAGTAGTATTGAAGGGTCCAGCGGGAGGGCCAGTCGACGGGATGAGCAGTTCTTC. Encoded protein: CASSIEGSSGRASRRDEQFF.

This clonotype was recorded many times. This chain connects TRBV5-1 to TRBJ2-1; 11 nucleotides line up with TRBD2. Looked up from germline, CDR1 is SGHRS and CDR2 is YFSETQ. CDR3 size: 14 residues. Losses at the gene ends were 6 bases for V and 4 bases for J; bases not matched to a gene: 3. CDR3 DNA: TGCGCCAGCATAGCGGGAGGGGGATACAATGAGCAGTTCTTC. Translated: CASIAGGGYNEQFF.

CDR3 DNA sequence: TGCAGTGCTAGAGCCCCTTCATTTAACTATGGCTACACCTTC. Translated, it gives CSARAPSFNYGYTF. J is TRBJ1-2 and V is TRBV20-1; no clear D. The germline gives CDR1 DFQATT, CDR2 SNEGSKA (reference sequence). Between the trimmed V and J ends, which lost 1 base and 1 base, there was a span of 10 bases. The CDR3 totals 14 residues.

The chain uses TRBV24-1 and TRBJ1-4; the D gene is possibly TRBD1 (6 bases). From germline, CDR1 is KGHDR and CDR2 SFDVKD. This CDR3 has 16 residues. Trimming left V 3 bases short and J 5 bases short, with 15 bases between. The CDR3 loop is CATSDPGQGGNEKLFF. In DNA form, the CDR3 reads TGTGCCACCAGTGATCCGGGACAAGGAGGAAATGAAAAACTGTTTTTT.

The gene calls are TRBV29-1 and TRBJ2-1, with unresolved D. The CDR3 extends over 12 amino acids. V dropped 8 bases and J dropped 4 bases, with 12 bases sitting between them. Germline-derived CDR1 and CDR2 are SQVTM and ANQGSEA. The CDR3 nucleotides are TGCAGCTCGGCGACCCATTACAATGAGCAGTTCTTC. This codes for CSSATHYNEQFF.

This clonotype appeared a few times. The CDR3 spells CSARDGTGGNEQFF. As DNA, the CDR3 is TGCAGTGCTAGAGATGGGACAGGGGGCAATGAGCAGTTCTTC. V gene TRBV20-1 combines with J gene TRBJ2-1, with 11 bases lining up with TRBD1. Germline V gives CDR1 DFQATT, CDR2 SNEGSKA (reference sequence). V shed 0 bases, J shed 6 bases, and the junction held 1 base outside the gene matches. The CDR3 is 14 residues long.

The rearrangement uses TRBV19 and TRBJ2-3, with a possible D match to TRBD2 (5 bases). The CDR3 spans 14 residues. CDR1 is LNHDA and CDR2 is SQIVND in the germline V gene (reference sequence). With 3 bases removed from V and 2 bases from J, the gap between germline ends came to 9 bases. The CDR3 region has the DNA TGTGCCAGTAGTATTGCCGGACTCACAGATACGCAGTATTTT. Amino acids: CASSIAGLTDTQYF.

The chain combines TRBV20-1 with TRBJ2-3, with D maybe TRBD2 (6 bases). CDR3 size: 14 residues. Germline V gives CDR1 DFQATT, CDR2 SNEGSKA (reference sequence). V dropped 3 bases and J dropped 6 bases, with 16 bases sitting between them. The CDR3 here is CSARAEGTPDTQYF. DNA of the CDR3: TGCAGTGCTAGGGCGGAGGGGACGCCTGATACGCAGTATTTT.

This clonotype turned up a few times. This chain links TRBV7-8 with TRBJ2-3; D not certain. The CDR3 consists of 14 residues. Per the germline V gene, CDR1 is SGHVS and CDR2 is FQNEAQ. The germline V and J ends were trimmed by 3 bases and 4 bases, with 11 bases remaining between them. The CDR3 protein is CASSLGFEADTQYF. The CDR3 DNA is TGTGCCAGCAGCTTGGGGTTTGAGGCAGATACGCAGTATTTT.

This clonotype was seen a handful of times. The gene calls are TRBV20-1 and TRBJ2-1; 7 bases match TRBD1. Germline trimming cut 3 bases from V and 2 bases from J; bases unmatched to any gene: 10. This CDR3 is 16 amino acids long. Looked up from germline, CDR1 is DFQATT and CDR2 is SNEGSKA (reference sequence). The CDR3 is CSASPLGQEAYNEQFF. CDR3 coding DNA: TGCAGTGCTAGCCCCTTAGGACAGGAAGCCTACAATGAGCAGTTCTTC.

This clonotype was seen a handful of times. The chain couples TRBV9 to TRBJ2-5; the match to TRBD1 covers 7 bases. CDR1 is SGDLS and CDR2 is YYNGEE in the germline V gene. J was trimmed by 1 base and V by 4 bases; bases with no gene match: 10. This CDR3 is 16 amino acids long. CDR3 sequence reads: CASSIDRDSGQETQYF. The CDR3 DNA is TGTGCCAGCAGCATTGACCGGGACAGCGGCCAAGAGACCCAGTACTTC.

This clonotype turned up a few times. The CDR3 sequence is CSARDASRLSSYNEQFF. The CDR3 coding sequence is TGCAGTGCTAGAGATGCTTCGCGTCTAAGCTCCTACAATGAGCAGTTCTTC. The rearrangement joins TRBV20-1 to TRBJ2-1; no clear D. There are 17 residues in the CDR3. V lost 0 bases and J 0 bases, leaving 15 bases between the germline ends. CDR1 DFQATT and CDR2 SNEGSKA come from the germline V gene (reference sequence).

The genes are TRBV12-3 or TRBV12-4 and TRBJ2-6, with a weak D call TRBD1 (5 bases). The length of the CDR3 is 18 residues. The germline V and J ends were trimmed by 4 bases and 0 bases, with 16 bases remaining between them. CDR3 DNA: TGTGCCAGCAGTTGGACATCTTCTAGGGACTCTGGGGCCAACGTCCTGACTTTC. Translation: CASSWTSSRDSGANVLTF.

This clonotype has more than one count but fewer than ten. The chain joins TRBV5-1 to TRBJ1-1, with 8 bases aligning to TRBD1. Trimming at V came to 4 bases and at J to 1 base, leaving 6 bases not matched to a gene. The germline gives CDR1 SGHRS, CDR2 YFSETQ. The CDR3 contains 15 residues. CDR3 sequence reads: CASSGWTGQNTEAFF. The CDR3, as DNA: TGCGCCAGCAGCGGATGGACAGGGCAGAACACTGAAGCTTTCTTT.

The gene calls are TRBV29-1 and TRBJ2-5; a weak D match, TRBD1 (5 bases). The germline gives CDR1 SQVTM, CDR2 ANQGSEA. The CDR3 has 15 residues. V shed 3 bases and J shed 0 bases, with 14 bases lying between them. CDR3 region: CSVDLWAGNQETQYF. The CDR3 DNA follows: TGCAGCGTTGATTTATGGGCAGGGAACCAAGAGACCCAGTACTTC.

This clonotype was seen only a few times. The chain has TRBV6-5 and TRBJ2-2, with 7 bases fitting TRBD2. This CDR3 comprises 16 residues. The J segment lost 2 bases and the V segment lost 2 bases, leaving 5 bases of the junction unmatched. Germline V gives CDR1 MNHEY, CDR2 SVGAGI. The CDR3, as DNA: TGTGCCAGCAGTTACGTGGGAGCGGGAAACACCGGGGAGCTGTTTTTT. Protein: CASSYVGAGNTGELFF.

This clonotype came up a few times. The CDR3 protein is CASSQGEDTQYF. CDR3 coding DNA: TGTGCCAGCAGCCAAGGAGAAGATACGCAGTATTTT. V is TRBV4-2 and J is TRBJ2-3; D unclear. V lost 1 base and J 5 bases, leaving 4 bases between the germline ends. Germline CDR1 and CDR2: LGHNA and YNFKEQ. The CDR3 consists of 12 residues.

The chain recombines TRBV11-2 with TRBJ2-4; D is perhaps TRBD2 (5 bases). Trimming removed 0 bases from V and 7 bases from J, with 10 bases in between. This CDR3 has 14 amino acids. Per the germline V gene, CDR1 is SGHAT and CDR2 is FQNNGV. The DNA for the CDR3 is TGTGCCAGCAGCTTAGATAGGACTGCTAACATTCAGTACTTC. Translated: CASSLDRTANIQYF.

This clonotype was counted between two and nine times. The chain recombines TRBV18 with TRBJ2-5, with 7 bases that match TRBD2. The germline V gene has CDR1 KGHSH and CDR2 LQKENI. After removal of 2 bases from V and 5 bases from J, the junction contained 5 bases not matched to a gene. This CDR3 is built from 14 residues. The CDR3 nucleotides read TGTGCCAGCTCACCATCGACTAGCCGTGAGACCCAGTACTTC. This gives the protein CASSPSTSRETQYF.

This clonotype was counted a few times. The chain couples TRBV29-1 to TRBJ2-1, with TRBD2 matching 13 bases. Trimming cost V 3 bases and J 3 bases; bases outside gene matches: 8. Germline lookup yields CDR1 SQVTM and CDR2 ANQGSEA. This CDR3 contains 17 residues. The chain's CDR3 is CSVEMTGTSGVYNEQFF. The CDR3 nucleotides are TGCAGCGTTGAGATGACCGGGACTAGCGGGGTCTACAATGAGCAGTTCTTC.

Remarks on this clonotype: One end of the junction fails to match germline, which may point to a read error. The chain joins TRBV9 to TRBJ1-2; D not certain. This CDR3 spans 14 amino acids. Looked up from germline, CDR1 is SGDLS and CDR2 is YYNGEE. The CDR3 DNA reads TGTGCCAGCAGCGTAGGCCCGACCTGGGATGGCCACACCTTC. It translates to CASSVGPTWDGHTF.